Shown below are 4 T cell receptor beta chains from a single sample sequenced in a study of cytomegalovirus exposure and HLA in healthy donors. PCR was performed using 60 Vbeta and 13 Jbeta primers. TCRdb's table, derived via immunoSEQ multiplex PCR, lists solely in-frame clones and lacks some. The sample carries 100,000 to 150,000 clones, about three fifths recorded once. The sequenced material came from PBMCs. The receptors stem from a woman aged 40 to 50 in good health and CMV-seropositive.

A note on this clone: The sample has other DNA sequences that encode this CDR3 too. J is TRBJ1-1 and V is TRBV28; TRBD1 aligns across 8 bases. The CDR3 consists of 15 residues. Germline values: CDR1 MDHEN, CDR2 SYDVKM. V lost 4 bases to trimming and J lost 0 bases; unmatched junction nucleotides: 4. The CDR3 nucleotides read TGTGCCAGCAGTTCAGGGGGCCGGATGAACACTGAAGCTTTCTTT. Its protein product is CASSSGGRMNTEAFF.

Written as DNA, the CDR3 is TGTGCCAGCAGCTCCGGACTAGCGGGCACAGATACGCAGTATTTT. Protein: CASSSGLAGTDTQYF. V gene TRBV7-8 combines with J gene TRBJ2-3; 10 bases are a match to TRBD2. Germline CDR1 and CDR2: SGHVS and FQNEAQ. V gave up 4 bases and J gave up 1 base; unmatched junction bases: 2. The CDR3 extends over 15 amino acids.

This rearrangement joins TRBV10-1 to TRBJ2-3; 8 nucleotides line up with TRBD2. The CDR3 is 14 residues long. V lost 6 bases to trimming and J lost 0 bases; unmatched junction nucleotides: 2. Germline values: CDR1 WNHNN, CDR2 SYGVQD (reference sequence). CDR3: CASSWTSSTDTQYF. CDR3 sequence (DNA): TGCGCCAGCAGCTGGACTAGCAGCACAGATACGCAGTATTTT.

The chain uses TRBV6-1 and TRBJ2-6; 7 bases are shared with TRBD1. Trimming removed 6 bases from V and 4 bases from J; junction bases left unmatched: 6. CDR3 length: 15 amino acids. CDR1 and CDR2 from the germline V gene are MNHNS and SASEGT. CDR3 in amino acids: CASRLDRAGANVLTF. The CDR3 coding sequence is TGTGCCAGCAGGCTCGACAGGGCCGGGGCCAACGTCCTGACTTTC.